Sequencing of this T cell receptor beta chain was carried out in a study of T cells expressing NK-cell markers. The germline V gene has CDR1 MNHEY and CDR2 SVGAGI. The CDR3 runs to 12 residues. TCRdb re-called the 5' RACE reads and catalogs CDR3 proteins one per entry, DNA excluded. This sample's clone table lists hundreds of thousands of distinct CDR3 sequences. Sequencing input: blood T cells: a sorted CD56 or NKG2C T cell subset, CD4+ or CD8+ T cells, or bulk PBMC T cells (not recorded which). This chain links TRBV6-5 with TRBJ2-3. This TCR was sampled from a young man in good health. CDR3 loop: CAAGWGRDTQYF.